This entry concerns a single T cell receptor beta chain. The antigen remains undetermined. The CDR3 loop spans 16 amino acids. Germline assignment: CDR1 LNHDA and CDR2 SQIVND (reference sequence). V gave up 5 bases and J gave up 2 bases; unmatched junction bases: 5. The record originates from a study of T cell responses to AZD1222 COVID-19 vaccine. Findings of the study overall: Females outnumbered males among donors, who were mostly white British; clonal diversity was possibly underestimated. Spike-specific TCR breadth and depth went up after people got two AZD1222 doses. Seropositive AZD1222 recipients at baseline numbered only five or six.

The protocol was immunoSEQ multiplex PCR, while the TCRdb copy is restricted to in-frame clones and leaves out a portion. The table lists under 140,000 clones, approximately 85% of them singletons. The sequencing used peripheral blood, collected on day 0 of AZD1222 vaccination. This receptor was obtained from an adult in good health. The genes are TRBV19 and TRBJ2-6; 8 nucleotides agree with TRBD2. CDR3 loop: CASSRREGAGANVLTF. CDR3 DNA sequence: TGTGCCAGTAGTCGACGGGAGGGCGCTGGGGCCAACGTCCTGACTTTC. The full variable domain, with the rest looked up from reference TRBV19 and TRBJ2-6, is DGGITQSPKYLFRKEGQNVTLSCEQNLNHDAMYWYRQDPGQGLRLIYYSQIVNDFQKGDIAEGYSVSREKKESFPLTVTSAQKNPTAFYLCASSRREGAGANVLTFGAGSRLTVL.